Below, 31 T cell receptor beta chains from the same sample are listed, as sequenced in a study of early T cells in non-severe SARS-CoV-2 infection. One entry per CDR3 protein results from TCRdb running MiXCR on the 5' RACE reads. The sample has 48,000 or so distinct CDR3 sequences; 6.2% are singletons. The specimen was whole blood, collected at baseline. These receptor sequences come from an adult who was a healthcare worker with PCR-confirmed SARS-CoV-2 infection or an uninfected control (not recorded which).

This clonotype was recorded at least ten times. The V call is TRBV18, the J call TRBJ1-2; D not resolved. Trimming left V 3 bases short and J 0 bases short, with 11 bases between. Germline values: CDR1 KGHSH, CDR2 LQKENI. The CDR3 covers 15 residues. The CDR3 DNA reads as TGTGCCAGCTCACCGGGCAGGCGAACTAACTATGGCTACACCTTC. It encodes CASSPGRRTNYGYTF.

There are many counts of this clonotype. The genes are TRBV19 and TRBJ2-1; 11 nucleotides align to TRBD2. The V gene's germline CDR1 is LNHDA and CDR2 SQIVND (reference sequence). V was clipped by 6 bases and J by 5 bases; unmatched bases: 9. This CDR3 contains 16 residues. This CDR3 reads CASRTSGSLPNNEQFF. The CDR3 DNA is TGTGCCAGTAGAACTAGCGGGAGCCTTCCAAACAATGAGCAGTTCTTC.

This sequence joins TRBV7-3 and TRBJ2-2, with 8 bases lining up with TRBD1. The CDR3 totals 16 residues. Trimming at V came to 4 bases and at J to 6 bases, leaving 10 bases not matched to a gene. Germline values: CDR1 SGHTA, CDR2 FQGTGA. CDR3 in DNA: TGTGCCAGCAGCTCCGGGACAGGCGGAGGGCCCGGGGAGCTGTTTTTT. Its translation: CASSSGTGGGPGELFF.

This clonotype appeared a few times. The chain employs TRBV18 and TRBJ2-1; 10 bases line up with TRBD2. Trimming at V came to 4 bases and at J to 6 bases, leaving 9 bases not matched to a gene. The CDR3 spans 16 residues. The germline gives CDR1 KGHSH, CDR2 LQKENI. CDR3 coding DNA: TGTGCCAGCTCACAGGTCAGCGGGAGGGCTCGCAATGAGCAGTTCTTC. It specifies CASSQVSGRARNEQFF.

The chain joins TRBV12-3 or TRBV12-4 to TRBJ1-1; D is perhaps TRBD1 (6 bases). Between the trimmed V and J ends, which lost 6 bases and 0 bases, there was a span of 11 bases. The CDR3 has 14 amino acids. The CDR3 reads CASSRDTMNTEAFF. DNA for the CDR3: TGTGCCAGCAGCCGGGACACCATGAACACTGAAGCTTTCTTT.

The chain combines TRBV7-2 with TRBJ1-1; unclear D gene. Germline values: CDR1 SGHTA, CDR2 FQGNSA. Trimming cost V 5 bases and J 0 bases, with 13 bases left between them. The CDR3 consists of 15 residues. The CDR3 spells CASSGRWLMNTEAFF. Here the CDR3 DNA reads TGTGCCAGCAGCGGCCGCTGGCTTATGAACACTGAAGCTTTCTTT.

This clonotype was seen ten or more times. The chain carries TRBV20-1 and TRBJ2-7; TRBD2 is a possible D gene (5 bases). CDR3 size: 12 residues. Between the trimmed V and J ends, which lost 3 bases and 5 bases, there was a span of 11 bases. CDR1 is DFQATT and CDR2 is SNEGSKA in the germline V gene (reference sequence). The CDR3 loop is CSASRGMNEQYF. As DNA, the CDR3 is TGCAGTGCTAGCCGGGGAATGAACGAGCAGTACTTC.

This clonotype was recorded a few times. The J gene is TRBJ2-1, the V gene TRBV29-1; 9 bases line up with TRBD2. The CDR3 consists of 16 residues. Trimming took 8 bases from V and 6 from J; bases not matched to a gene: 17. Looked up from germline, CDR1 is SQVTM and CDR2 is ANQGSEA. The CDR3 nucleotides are TGCAGCACCCTTCGGGCTAGCGGGACCCTGGTCAATGAGCAGTTCTTC. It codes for CSTLRASGTLVNEQFF.

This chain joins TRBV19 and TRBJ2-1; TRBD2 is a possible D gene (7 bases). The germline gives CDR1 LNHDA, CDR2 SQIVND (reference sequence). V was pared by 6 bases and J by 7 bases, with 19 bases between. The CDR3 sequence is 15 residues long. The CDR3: CASRTLGGGPNEQFF. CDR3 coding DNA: TGTGCCAGTAGGACCCTAGGGGGAGGGCCTAATGAGCAGTTCTTC.

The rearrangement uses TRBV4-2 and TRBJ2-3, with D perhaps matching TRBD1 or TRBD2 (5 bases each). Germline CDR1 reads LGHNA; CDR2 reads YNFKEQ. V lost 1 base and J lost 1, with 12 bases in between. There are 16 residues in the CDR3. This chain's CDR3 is CASSQAQVGGTDTQYF. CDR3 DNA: TGTGCCAGCAGCCAAGCCCAGGTGGGGGGCACAGATACGCAGTATTTT.

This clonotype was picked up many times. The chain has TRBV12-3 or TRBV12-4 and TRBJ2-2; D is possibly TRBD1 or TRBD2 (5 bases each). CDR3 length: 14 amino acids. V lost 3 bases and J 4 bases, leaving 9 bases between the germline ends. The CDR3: CASSFGTPTGELFF. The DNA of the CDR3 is TGTGCCAGCAGTTTTGGGACCCCCACCGGGGAGCTGTTTTTT.

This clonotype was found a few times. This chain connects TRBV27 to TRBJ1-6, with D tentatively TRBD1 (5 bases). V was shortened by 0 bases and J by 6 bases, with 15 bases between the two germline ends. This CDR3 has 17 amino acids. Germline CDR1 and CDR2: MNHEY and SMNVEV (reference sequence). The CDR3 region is CASSLSTGGRRNSPLHF. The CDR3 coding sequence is TGTGCCAGCAGTTTATCCACGGGGGGAAGGCGTAATTCACCCCTCCACTTT.

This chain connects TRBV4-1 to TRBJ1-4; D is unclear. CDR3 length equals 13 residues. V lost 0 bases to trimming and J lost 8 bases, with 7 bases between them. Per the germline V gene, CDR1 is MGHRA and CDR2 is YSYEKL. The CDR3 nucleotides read TGCGCCAGCAGCCAAGAACGATCCGAAAAACTGTTTTTT. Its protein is CASSQERSEKLFF.

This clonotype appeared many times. The CDR3: CASSFELNTEAFF. The DNA of the CDR3 is TGTGCCAGCAGTTTTGAGTTGAACACTGAAGCTTTCTTT. The genes are TRBV12-3 or TRBV12-4 and TRBJ1-1; D unresolved. Trimming removed 3 bases at V and 0 bases at J, with 5 bases between. This CDR3 spans 13 amino acids.

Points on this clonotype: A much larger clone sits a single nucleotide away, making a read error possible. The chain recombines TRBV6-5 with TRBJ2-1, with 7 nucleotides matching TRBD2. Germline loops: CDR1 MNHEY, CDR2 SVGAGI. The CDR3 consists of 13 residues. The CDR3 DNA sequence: TGTGTCAGCAAGGCGGGAGCGGTCAATGAGCAGTTCTTC. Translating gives CVSKAGAVNEQFF.

This CDR3 is CASSGTGGRNEQFF. Here the CDR3 DNA reads TGTGCCAGCAGCGGGACAGGGGGTCGCAATGAGCAGTTCTTC. The chain employs TRBV12-3 or TRBV12-4 and TRBJ2-1; 11 nucleotides agree with TRBD1. Trimming removed 6 bases from V and 6 bases from J; junction bases left unmatched: 4. The CDR3 covers 14 residues.

The CDR3 DNA follows: TGTGCCAGCAGCCAAGGTCAGGATTCACCCCTCCACTTT. Translation: CASSQGQDSPLHF. This rearrangement joins TRBV3-1 to TRBJ1-6, with D uncertain. The CDR3 sequence is 13 residues long. Germline assignment: CDR1 LGHDT and CDR2 YNNKEL (reference sequence). V lost 1 base to trimming and J lost 8 bases, with 6 bases between them.

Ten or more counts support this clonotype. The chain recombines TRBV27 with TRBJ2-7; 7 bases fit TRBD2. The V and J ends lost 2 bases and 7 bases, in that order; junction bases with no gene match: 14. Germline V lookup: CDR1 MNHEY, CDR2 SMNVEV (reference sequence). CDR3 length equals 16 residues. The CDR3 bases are TGTGCCAGCAGTTTAAGGGTGGGCGGGAGCCGCCAAGAGCAGTACTTC. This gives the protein CASSLRVGGSRQEQYF.

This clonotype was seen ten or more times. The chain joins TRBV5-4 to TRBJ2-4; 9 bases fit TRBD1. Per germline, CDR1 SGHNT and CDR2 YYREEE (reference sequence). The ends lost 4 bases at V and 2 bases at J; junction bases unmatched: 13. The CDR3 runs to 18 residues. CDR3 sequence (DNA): TGTGCCAGCAGCCGTAAAAACACAGGGGGCGCGACCAAAAACATTCAGTACTTC. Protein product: CASSRKNTGGATKNIQYF.

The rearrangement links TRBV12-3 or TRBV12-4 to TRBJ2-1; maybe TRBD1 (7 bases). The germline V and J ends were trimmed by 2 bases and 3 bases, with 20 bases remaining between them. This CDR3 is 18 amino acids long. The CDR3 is CASSLKGALTGVYNEQFF. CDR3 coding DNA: TGTGCCAGCAGTTTAAAGGGGGCGCTGACGGGAGTCTACAATGAGCAGTTCTTC.

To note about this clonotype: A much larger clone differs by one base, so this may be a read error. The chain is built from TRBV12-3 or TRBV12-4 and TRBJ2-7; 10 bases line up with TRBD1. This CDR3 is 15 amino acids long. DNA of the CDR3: TGTACCAGCACCCCAGGGGGACAGGGGACCTACGAGCAGTACTTC. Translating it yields CTSTPGGQGTYEQYF.

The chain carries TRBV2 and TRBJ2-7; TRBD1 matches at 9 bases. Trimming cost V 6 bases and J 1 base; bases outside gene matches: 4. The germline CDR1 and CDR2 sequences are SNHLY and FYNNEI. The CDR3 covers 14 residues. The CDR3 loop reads CASRGDRVSYEQYF. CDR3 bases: TGTGCCAGCAGGGGGGACAGGGTGTCCTACGAGCAGTACTTC.

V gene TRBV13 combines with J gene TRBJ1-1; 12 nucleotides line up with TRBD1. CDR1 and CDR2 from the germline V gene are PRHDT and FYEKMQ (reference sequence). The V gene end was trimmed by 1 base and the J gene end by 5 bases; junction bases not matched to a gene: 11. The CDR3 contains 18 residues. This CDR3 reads CASSLAFGTGGGETEAFF. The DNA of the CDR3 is TGTGCCAGCAGCTTAGCCTTCGGGACAGGGGGCGGTGAGACTGAAGCTTTCTTT.

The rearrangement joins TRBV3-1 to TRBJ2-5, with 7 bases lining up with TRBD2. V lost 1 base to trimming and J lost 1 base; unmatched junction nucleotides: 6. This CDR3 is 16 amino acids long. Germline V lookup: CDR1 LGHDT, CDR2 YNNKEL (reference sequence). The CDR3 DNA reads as TGTGCCAGCAGCCAAGTAGCGGGCGGAACCCAAGAGACCCAGTACTTC. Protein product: CASSQVAGGTQETQYF.

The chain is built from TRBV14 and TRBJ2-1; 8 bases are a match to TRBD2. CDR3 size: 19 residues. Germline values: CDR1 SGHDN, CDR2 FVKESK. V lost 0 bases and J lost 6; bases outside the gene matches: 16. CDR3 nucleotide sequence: TGTGCCAGCAGCCAAGATCGGGGCCTAGCGGGCATATTTCTCAATGAGCAGTTCTTC. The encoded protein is CASSQDRGLAGIFLNEQFF. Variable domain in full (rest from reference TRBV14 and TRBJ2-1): EAGVTQFPSHSVIEKGQTVTLRCDPISGHDNLYWYRRVMGKEIKFLLHFVKESKQDESGMPNNRFLAERTGGTYSTLKVQPAELEDSGVYFCASSQDRGLAGIFLNEQFFGPGTRLTVL.

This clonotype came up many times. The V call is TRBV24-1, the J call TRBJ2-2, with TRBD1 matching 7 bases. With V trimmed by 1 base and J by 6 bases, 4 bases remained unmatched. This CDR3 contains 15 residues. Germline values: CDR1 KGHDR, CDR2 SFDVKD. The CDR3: CATSDFITGAGELFF. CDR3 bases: TGTGCCACCAGTGATTTCATCACAGGGGCCGGGGAGCTGTTTTTT.

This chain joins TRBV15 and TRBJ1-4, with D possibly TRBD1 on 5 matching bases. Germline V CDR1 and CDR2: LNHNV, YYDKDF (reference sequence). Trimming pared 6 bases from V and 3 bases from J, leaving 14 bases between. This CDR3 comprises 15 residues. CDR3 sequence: CATREPTEANEKLFF. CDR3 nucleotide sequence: TGTGCCACCAGAGAACCGACAGAGGCTAATGAAAAACTGTTTTTT.

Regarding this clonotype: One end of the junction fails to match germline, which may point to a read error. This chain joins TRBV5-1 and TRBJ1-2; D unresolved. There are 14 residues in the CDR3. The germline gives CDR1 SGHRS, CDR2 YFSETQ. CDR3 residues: CASSLEGSNYGYAF. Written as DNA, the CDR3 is TGCGCCAGCAGCTTGGAGGGATCTAACTATGGCTACGCCTTC.

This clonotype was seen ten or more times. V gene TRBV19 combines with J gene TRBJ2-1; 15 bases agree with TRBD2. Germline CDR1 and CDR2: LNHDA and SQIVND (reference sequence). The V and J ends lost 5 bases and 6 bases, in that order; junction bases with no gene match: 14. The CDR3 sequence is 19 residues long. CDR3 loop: CASSLRTSGRASPINEQFF. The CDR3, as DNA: TGTGCCAGTAGTCTACGGACTAGCGGGAGGGCCTCTCCTATCAATGAGCAGTTCTTC. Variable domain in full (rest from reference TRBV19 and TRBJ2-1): DGGITQSPKYLFRKEGQNVTLSCEQNLNHDAMYWYRQDPGQGLRLIYYSQIVNDFQKGDIAEGYSVSREKKESFPLTVTSAQKNPTAFYLCASSLRTSGRASPINEQFFGPGTRLTVL.

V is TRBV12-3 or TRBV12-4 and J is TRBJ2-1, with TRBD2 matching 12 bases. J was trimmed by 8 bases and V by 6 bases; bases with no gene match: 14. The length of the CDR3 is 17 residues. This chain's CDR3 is CASSPPPASGRVYEQFF. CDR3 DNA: TGTGCCAGCAGCCCCCCCCCGGCTAGCGGGAGGGTCTATGAGCAGTTCTTC.

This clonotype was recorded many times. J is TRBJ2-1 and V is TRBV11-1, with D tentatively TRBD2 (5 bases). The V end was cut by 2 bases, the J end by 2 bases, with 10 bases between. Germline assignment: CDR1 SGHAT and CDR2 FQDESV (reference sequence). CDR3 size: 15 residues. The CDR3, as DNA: TGTGCCAGCAGCTTATCGAGGACTGCCTACAATGAGCAGTTCTTC. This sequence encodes CASSLSRTAYNEQFF.